This T cell receptor (beta chain) stems from a study of read filtering for tumor transcriptome and immune sequencing. Overall study findings and caveats: In IR-seq, single-read clonotypes were roughly 82% of clonotypes but 3.5% to 4% of reads. This fraction held mixed bone marrow immune cells after CD138-negative sorting.

In the case of this clonotype: Its target is not known. A much larger clone is a single base away; this may be a read error.

Germline CDR1 is MNHEY and CDR2 is SVGEGT. This CDR3 is built from 18 residues. V was pared by 8 bases and J by 1 base, with 13 bases of the junction left unmatched. Molecular barcoded adaptors covering alpha/delta and beta/gamma chains were used on roughly 370 ng RNA. From the reads, TCRdb called clonotypes with MiXCR, one entry per CDR3 protein. The sample has fewer than 100,000 distinct CDR3 sequences, roughly 12% seen once. The chain recombines TRBV6-2 or TRBV6-3 with TRBJ2-3; 12 nucleotides match TRBD2. The sequence was obtained from a donor aged 40 or older with multiple myeloma. The material sequenced was a population of CD138-negative cells sorted from bone marrow. The chain's CDR3 is CASGLRTSGTTGTDTQYF. CDR3 bases: TGTGCCAGCGGACTTCGGACTAGCGGGACTACCGGCACAGATACGCAGTATTTT.